Shown below are 4 T cell receptor beta chains from a single sample sequenced in a study of metastatic and nonmetastatic thyroid tumors. TCRdb re-analyzed the PCR reads through MiXCR. The sample records under 30,000 clones, 3.5% to 4.5% being singletons. Nobody among the patients had been given any treatment before thyroid surgery. Specimen: blood. These receptors were obtained from a female donor with papillary thyroid cancer or a benign thyroid nodule (not recorded which). Some clones in this sample may be carry-over from other donors' samples.

The sample holds many counts of this clone. The chain uses TRBV19 and TRBJ2-3; either TRBD1 or TRBD2 may fit D (5 bases each). The ends were cut back, 3 bases at V and 4 bases at J, with 32 bases in the middle. This CDR3 spans 21 amino acids. From germline, CDR1 is LNHDA and CDR2 SQIVND (reference sequence). The CDR3 DNA is TGTGCCAGTAGTATGAGGGGTGGCGGCTCCAAGAGGGCGCTTTTTGCAGATACGCAGTATTTT. This gives the protein CASSMRGGGSKRALFADTQYF.

Comment on this clone: A much larger clone differs by one base, so this may be a read error. This chain links TRBV15 with TRBJ2-5; 10 nucleotides match TRBD2. The CDR3 has 15 amino acids. Per the germline V gene, CDR1 is LNHNV and CDR2 is YYDKDF (reference sequence). The CDR3 here is CATSRVLAGCETQYF. The CDR3 DNA is TGCGCCACCAGCAGAGTACTAGCGGGATGTGAGACCCAGTACTTC.

This clone has at least ten counts. The chain recombines TRBV6-5 with TRBJ1-1, with D possibly being TRBD1 (5 bases). V shed 2 bases and J shed 4 bases, with 14 bases lying between them. Germline lookup yields CDR1 MNHEY and CDR2 SVGAGI. The CDR3 is 15 amino acids. The CDR3 region is CASSYQIQGLTEAFF. The DNA of the CDR3 is TGTGCCAGCAGTTACCAAATCCAGGGTCTCACTGAAGCTTTCTTT.

In this sample, this clone is medium-sized. This chain joins TRBV5-1 and TRBJ2-1; possibly TRBD2 for D (6 bases). The germline V gene has CDR1 SGHRS and CDR2 YFSETQ. Trimming took off 0 bases at V and 5 bases at J, with 12 bases between the two ends. The CDR3 covers 15 residues. The CDR3 DNA reads TGCGCCAGCAGCTTGGGGCTAGCGCAACACAATGAGCAGTTCTTC. Amino acids: CASSLGLAQHNEQFF.